The 2 T cell receptor beta chains given below trace back to one sample, sequenced in a study of T cells in Graves' hyperthyroidism and ophthalmopathy. TCR beta CDR3 regions were amplified from RNA transcripts. HTBI primers were employed in a first-round RT-PCR of the TCR CDR3. TCRdb reprocessed the multiplex PCR reads via MiXCR and lists one record per CDR3 protein. The sample yields 240,000 or so distinct CDR3 sequences, 16% seen once. Sequenced input: blood. The receptors were gathered from a woman aged 18-35 years with Graves' ophthalmopathy.

This clonotype has a count of ten or more. The genes are TRBV6-1 and TRBJ1-3, with D possibly TRBD1 on 6 matching bases. The CDR3 consists of 20 residues. The germline V gene has CDR1 MNHNS and CDR2 SASEGT. Trimming pared 5 bases from V and 2 bases from J, leaving 28 bases between. The CDR3 loop reads CASSPKPWKLGGEAGNTIYF. DNA of the CDR3: TGTGCCAGCAGTCCCAAACCATGGAAACTCGGGGGCGAAGCTGGAAACACCATATATTTT.

This clonotype has only a few counts. The rearrangement uses TRBV4-2 and TRBJ2-2, with TRBD2 as a possible D gene (6 bases). Germline CDR1 is LGHNA and CDR2 is YNFKEQ. Trimming removed 0 bases at V and 7 bases at J, with 15 bases between. This CDR3 spans 16 amino acids. The DNA for the CDR3 is TGTGCCAGCAGCCAAGAACCCGGGACTCAGCACGGGGAGCTGTTTTTT. This encodes CASSQEPGTQHGELFF.